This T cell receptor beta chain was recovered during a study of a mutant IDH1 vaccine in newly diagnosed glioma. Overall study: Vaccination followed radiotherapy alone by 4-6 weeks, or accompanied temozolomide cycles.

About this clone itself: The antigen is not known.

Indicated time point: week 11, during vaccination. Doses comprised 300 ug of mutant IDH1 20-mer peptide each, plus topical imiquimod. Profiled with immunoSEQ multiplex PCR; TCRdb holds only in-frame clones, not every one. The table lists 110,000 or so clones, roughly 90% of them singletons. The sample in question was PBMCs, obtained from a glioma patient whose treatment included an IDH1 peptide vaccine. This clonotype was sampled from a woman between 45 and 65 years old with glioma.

The chain's CDR3 is CASSPLYSPVGYTF. The CDR3 region has the DNA TGTGCCAGCAGTCCCCTCTACTCTCCTGTGGGCTACACCTTC. V is TRBV6-1 and J is TRBJ1-2; D gene uncertain. CDR1 is MNHNS and CDR2 is SASEGT in the germline V gene. This CDR3 has 14 amino acids. V was clipped by 5 bases and J by 8 bases, with 18 bases between them.